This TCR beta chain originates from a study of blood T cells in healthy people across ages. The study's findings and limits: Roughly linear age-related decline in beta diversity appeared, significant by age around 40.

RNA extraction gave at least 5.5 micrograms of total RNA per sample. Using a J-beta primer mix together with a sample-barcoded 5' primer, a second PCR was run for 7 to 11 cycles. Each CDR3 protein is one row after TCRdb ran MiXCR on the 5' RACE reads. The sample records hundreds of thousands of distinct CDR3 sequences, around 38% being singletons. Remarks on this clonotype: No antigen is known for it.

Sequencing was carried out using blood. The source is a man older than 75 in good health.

The CDR3, as DNA: TGCGCCAGCAGCCAAGATCGGCGGTCGACCAGAGAGCAGTATTTT. Its translation: CASSQDRRSTREQYF. The rearrangement uses TRBV4-3 and TRBJ2-3; D gene ambiguous. The germline V and J ends were trimmed by 0 bases and 11 bases, with 18 bases remaining between them. The CDR3 spans 15 residues. Looked up from germline, CDR1 is LGHNA and CDR2 is YSLEER.